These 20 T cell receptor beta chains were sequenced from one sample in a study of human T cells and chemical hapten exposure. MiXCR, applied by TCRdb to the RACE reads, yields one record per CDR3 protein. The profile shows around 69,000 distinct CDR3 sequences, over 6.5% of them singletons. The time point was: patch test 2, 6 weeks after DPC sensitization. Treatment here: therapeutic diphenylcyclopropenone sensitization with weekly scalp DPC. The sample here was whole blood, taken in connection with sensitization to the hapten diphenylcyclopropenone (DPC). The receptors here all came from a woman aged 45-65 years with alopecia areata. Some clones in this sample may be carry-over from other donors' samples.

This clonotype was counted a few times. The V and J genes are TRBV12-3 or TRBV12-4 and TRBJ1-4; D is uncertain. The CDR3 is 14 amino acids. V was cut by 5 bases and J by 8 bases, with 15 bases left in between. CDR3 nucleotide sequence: TGTGCCAGCAGTCCCTCGGCGAGCGGAGAAAAACTGTTTTTT. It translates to CASSPSASGEKLFF.

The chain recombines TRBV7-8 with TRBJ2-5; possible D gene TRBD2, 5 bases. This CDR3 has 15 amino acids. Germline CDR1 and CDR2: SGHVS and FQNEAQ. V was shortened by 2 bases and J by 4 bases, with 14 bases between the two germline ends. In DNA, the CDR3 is TGTGCCAGCAGCTTAAGTAACGGAGGTGGAGAGACCCAGTACTTC. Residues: CASSLSNGGGETQYF.

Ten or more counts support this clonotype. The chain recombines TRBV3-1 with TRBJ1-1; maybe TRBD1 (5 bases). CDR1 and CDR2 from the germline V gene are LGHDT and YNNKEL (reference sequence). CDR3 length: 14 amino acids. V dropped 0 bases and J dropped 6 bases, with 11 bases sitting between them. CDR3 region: CASSQDVGRPEAFF. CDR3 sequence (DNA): TGTGCCAGCAGCCAAGATGTGGGACGGCCTGAAGCTTTCTTT.

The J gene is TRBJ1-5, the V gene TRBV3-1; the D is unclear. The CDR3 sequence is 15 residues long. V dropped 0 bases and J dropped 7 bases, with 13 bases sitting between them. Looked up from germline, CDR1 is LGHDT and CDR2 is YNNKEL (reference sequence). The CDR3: CASSQDPRVRQPQHF. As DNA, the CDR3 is TGTGCCAGCAGCCAAGATCCTAGGGTACGCCAGCCCCAGCATTTT. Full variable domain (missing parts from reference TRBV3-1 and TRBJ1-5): DTAVSQTPKYLVTQMGNDKSIKCEQNLGHDTMYWYKQDSKKFLKIMFSYNNKELIINETVPNRFSPKSPDKAHLNLHINSLELGDSAVYFCASSQDPRVRQPQHFGDGTRLSIL.

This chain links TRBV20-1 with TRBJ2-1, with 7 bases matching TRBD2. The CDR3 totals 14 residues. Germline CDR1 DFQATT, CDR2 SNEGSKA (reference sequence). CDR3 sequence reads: CRTEAGSSYNEQFF. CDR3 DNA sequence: TGCAGAACGGAAGCGGGATCGTCCTACAATGAGCAGTTCTTC.

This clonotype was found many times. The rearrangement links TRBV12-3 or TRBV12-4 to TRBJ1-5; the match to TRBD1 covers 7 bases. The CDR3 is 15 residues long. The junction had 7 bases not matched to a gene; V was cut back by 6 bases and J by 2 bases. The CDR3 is CASRRQGLGNQPQHF. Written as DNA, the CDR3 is TGTGCCAGCAGAAGACAGGGCTTGGGCAATCAGCCCCAGCATTTT.

CDR3 protein: CASSVGGTSNEKLFF. For the CDR3, the DNA is TGTGCCAGCAGCGTAGGGGGGACCTCTAATGAAAAACTGTTTTTT. The chain is built from TRBV9 and TRBJ1-4; possible D gene TRBD1, 5 bases. CDR1 is SGDLS and CDR2 is YYNGEE in the germline V gene. This CDR3 spans 15 amino acids. V was cut by 0 bases and J by 3 bases, with 9 bases left in between.

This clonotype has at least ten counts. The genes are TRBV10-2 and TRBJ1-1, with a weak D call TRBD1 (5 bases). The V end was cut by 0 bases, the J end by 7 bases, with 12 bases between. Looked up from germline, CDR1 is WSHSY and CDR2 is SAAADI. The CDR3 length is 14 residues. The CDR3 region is CASSESGGYGEAFF. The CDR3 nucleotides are TGCGCCAGCAGTGAGTCGGGGGGGTACGGTGAAGCTTTCTTT.

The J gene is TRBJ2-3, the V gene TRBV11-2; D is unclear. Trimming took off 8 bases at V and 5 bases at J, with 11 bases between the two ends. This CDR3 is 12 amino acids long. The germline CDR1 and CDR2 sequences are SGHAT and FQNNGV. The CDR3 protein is CASRFLEDTQYF. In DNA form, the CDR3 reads TGTGCCAGCCGGTTTCTCGAAGATACGCAGTATTTT.

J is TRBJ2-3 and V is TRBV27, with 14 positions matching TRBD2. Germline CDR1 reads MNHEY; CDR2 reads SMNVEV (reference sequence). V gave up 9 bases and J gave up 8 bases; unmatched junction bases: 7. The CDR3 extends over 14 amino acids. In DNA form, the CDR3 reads TGTGCCAGTATAGGGACTAGCGGGAGAGGTACGCAGTATTTT. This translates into CASIGTSGRGTQYF.

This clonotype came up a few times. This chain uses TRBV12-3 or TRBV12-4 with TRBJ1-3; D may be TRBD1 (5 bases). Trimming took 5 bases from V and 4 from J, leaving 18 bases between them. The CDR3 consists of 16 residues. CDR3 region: CASSAGLSLGGNTIYF. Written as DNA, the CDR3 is TGTGCCAGCAGTGCGGGACTCTCATTGGGGGGAAACACCATATATTTT.

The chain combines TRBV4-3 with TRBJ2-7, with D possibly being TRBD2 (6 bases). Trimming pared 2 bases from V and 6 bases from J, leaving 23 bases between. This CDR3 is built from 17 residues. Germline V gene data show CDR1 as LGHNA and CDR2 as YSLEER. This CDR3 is CASSQFYSGERGTEQYF. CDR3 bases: TGCGCCAGCAGCCAATTCTACTCGGGGGAAAGAGGAACCGAGCAGTACTTC.

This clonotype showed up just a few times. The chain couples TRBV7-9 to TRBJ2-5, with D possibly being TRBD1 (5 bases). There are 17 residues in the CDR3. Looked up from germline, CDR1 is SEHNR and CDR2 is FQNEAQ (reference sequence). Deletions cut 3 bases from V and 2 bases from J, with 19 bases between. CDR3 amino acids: CASSFGVLTGFQETQYF. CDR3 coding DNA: TGTGCCAGCAGCTTCGGAGTTCTAACAGGTTTTCAAGAGACCCAGTACTTC.

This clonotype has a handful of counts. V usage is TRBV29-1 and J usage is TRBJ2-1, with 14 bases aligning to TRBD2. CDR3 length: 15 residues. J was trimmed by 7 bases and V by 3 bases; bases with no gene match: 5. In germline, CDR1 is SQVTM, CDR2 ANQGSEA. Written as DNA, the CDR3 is TGCAGCGTTGATGGGACTAGCGGGAGTAGTAATGAGCAGTTCTTC. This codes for CSVDGTSGSSNEQFF.

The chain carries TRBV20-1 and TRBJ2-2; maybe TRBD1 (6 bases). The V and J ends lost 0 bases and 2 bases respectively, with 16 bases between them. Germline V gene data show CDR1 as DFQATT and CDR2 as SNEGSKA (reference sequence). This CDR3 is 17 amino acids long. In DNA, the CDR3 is TGCAGTGCTAGAGATAGGTTCAGGGGATTTAACACCGGGGAGCTGTTTTTT. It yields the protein CSARDRFRGFNTGELFF.

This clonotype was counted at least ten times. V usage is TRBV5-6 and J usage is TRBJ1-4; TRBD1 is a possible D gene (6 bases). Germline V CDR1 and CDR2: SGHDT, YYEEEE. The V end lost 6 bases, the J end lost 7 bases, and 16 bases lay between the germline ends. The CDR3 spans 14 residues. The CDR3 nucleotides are TGTGCCAGCAATACAGGGTCCGGTGGTGAAAAACTGTTTTTT. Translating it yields CASNTGSGGEKLFF.

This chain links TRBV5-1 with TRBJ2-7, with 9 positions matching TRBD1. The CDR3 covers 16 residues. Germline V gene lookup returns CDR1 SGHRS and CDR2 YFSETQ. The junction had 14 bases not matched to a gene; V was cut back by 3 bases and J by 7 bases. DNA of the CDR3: TGCGCCAGCAGCTCGTTCCGGGAGACAGGGGGTAGGGAGCAGTACTTC. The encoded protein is CASSSFRETGGREQYF.

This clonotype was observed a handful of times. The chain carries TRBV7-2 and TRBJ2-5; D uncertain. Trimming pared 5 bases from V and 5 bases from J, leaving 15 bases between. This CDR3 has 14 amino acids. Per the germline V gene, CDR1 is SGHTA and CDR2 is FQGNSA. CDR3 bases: TGTGCCAGCAGCCCGTACTCCCCTGGGGAGACCCAGTACTTC. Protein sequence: CASSPYSPGETQYF.

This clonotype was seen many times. CDR3 nucleotide sequence: TGCAGCGTGACGGGCAGACTAGCCAAAAACATTCAGTACTTC. Its protein product is CSVTGRLAKNIQYF. The chain employs TRBV29-1 and TRBJ2-4, with D unresolved. The CDR3 loop spans 14 amino acids. Germline V gene data show CDR1 as SQVTM and CDR2 as ANQGSEA. The V and J ends lost 6 bases and 0 bases respectively, with 12 bases between them.

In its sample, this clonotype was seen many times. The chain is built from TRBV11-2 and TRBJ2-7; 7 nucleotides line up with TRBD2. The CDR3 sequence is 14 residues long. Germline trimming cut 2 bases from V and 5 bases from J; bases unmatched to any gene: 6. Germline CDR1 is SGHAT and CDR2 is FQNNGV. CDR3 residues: CASSLLVGGNEQYF. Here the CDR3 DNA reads TGTGCCAGCAGCTTACTCGTCGGGGGGAACGAGCAGTACTTC.